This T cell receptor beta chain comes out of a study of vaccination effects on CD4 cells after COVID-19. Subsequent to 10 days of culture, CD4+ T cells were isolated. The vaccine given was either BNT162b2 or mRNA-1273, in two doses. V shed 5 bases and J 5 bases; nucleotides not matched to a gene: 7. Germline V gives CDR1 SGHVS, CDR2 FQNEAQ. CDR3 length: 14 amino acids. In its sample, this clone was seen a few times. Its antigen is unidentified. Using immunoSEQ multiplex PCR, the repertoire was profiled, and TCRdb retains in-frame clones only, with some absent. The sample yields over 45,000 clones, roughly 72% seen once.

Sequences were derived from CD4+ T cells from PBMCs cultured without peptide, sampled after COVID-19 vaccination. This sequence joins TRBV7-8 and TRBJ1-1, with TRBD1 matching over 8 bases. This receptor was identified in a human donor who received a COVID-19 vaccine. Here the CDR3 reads CASSPRGRGTEAFF. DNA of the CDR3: TGTGCCAGCAGCCCCAGGGGGCGGGGGACTGAAGCTTTCTTT.